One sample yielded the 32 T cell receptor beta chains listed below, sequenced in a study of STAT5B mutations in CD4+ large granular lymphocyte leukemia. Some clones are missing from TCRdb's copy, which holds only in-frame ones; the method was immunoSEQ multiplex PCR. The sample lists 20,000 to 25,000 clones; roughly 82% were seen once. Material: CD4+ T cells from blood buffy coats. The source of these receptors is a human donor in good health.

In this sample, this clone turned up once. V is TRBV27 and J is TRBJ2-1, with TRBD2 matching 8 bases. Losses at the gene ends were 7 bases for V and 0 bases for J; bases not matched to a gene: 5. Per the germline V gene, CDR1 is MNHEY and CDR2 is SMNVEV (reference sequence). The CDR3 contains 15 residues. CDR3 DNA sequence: TGTGCCAGCACCCCAAGCGGGAGCTCCTACAATGAGCAGTTCTTC. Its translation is CASTPSGSSYNEQFF.

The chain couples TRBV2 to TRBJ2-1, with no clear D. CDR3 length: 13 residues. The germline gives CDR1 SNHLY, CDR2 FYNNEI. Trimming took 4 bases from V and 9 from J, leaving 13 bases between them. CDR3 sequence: CASSGNLGPEQFF. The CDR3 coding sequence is TGTGCCAGCAGTGGGAATTTGGGCCCTGAGCAGTTCTTC.

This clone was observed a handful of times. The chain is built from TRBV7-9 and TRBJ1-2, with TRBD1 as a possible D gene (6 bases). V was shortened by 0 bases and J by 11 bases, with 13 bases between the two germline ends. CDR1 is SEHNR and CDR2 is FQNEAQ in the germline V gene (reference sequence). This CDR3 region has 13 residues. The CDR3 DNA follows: TGTGCCAGCAGCTTAGCGCGCGAGGGACAATACACCTTC. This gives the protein CASSLAREGQYTF. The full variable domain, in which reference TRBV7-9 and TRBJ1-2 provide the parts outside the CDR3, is DTGVSQNPRHKITKRGQNVTFRCDPISEHNRLYWYRQTLGQGPEFLTYFQNEAQLEKSRLLSDRFSAERPKGSFSTLEIQRTEQGDSAMYLCASSLAREGQYTFGSGTRLTVV.

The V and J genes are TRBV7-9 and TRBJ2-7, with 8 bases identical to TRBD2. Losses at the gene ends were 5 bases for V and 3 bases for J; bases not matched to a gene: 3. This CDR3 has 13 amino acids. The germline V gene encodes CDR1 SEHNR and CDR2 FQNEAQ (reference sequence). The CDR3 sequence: CASSDGTSYEQYF. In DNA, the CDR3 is TGTGCCAGCAGCGATGGGACTAGCTACGAGCAGTACTTC.

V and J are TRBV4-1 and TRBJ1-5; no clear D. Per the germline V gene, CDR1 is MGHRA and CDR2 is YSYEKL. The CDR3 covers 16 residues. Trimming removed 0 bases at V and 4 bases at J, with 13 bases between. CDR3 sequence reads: CASSQDPGGVNQPQHF. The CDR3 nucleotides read TGCGCCAGCAGCCAAGACCCCGGAGGAGTGAATCAGCCCCAGCATTTT.

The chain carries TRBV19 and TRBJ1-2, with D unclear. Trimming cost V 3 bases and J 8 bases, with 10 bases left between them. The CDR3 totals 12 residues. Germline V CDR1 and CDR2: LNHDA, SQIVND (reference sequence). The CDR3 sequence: CASSIERRGYTF. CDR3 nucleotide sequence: TGTGCCAGTAGTATTGAAAGAAGGGGCTACACCTTC.

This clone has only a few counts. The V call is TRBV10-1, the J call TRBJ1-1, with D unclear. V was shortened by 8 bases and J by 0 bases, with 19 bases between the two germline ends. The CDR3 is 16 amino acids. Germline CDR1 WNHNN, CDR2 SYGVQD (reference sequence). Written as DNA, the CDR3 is TGCGCCAGCGGCACTCGGACGGATTACATGAACACTGAAGCTTTCTTT. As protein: CASGTRTDYMNTEAFF.

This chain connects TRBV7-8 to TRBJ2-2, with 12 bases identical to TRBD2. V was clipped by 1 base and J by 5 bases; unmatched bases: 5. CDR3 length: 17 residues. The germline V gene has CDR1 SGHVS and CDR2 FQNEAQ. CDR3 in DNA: TGTGCCAGCAGCTTAGGCGGACTAGCGGGGCGGACCGGGGAGCTGTTTTTT. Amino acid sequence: CASSLGGLAGRTGELFF.

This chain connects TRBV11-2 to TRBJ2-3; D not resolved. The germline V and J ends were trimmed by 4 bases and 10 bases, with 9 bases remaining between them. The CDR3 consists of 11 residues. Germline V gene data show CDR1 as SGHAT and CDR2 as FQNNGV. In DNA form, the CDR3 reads TGTGCCAGCAGCTCGGCCTTCGCGCAGTATTTT. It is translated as CASSSAFAQYF.

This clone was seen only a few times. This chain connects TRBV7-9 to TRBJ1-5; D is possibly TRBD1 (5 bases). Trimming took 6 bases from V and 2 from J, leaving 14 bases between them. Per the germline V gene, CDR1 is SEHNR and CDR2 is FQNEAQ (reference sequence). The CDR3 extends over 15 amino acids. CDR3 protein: CASSGAEAGNQPQHF. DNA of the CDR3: TGTGCCAGCAGTGGGGCGGAAGCGGGCAATCAGCCCCAGCATTTT.

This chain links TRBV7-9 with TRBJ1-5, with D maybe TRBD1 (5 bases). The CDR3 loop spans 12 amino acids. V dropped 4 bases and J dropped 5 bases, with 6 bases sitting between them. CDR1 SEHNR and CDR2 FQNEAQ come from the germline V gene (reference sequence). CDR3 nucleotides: TGTGCCAGCAGCTCGACAGATCAGCCCCAGCATTTT. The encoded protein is CASSSTDQPQHF. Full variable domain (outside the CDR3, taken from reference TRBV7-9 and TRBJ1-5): DTGVSQNPRHKITKRGQNVTFRCDPISEHNRLYWYRQTLGQGPEFLTYFQNEAQLEKSRLLSDRFSAERPKGSFSTLEIQRTEQGDSAMYLCASSSTDQPQHFGDGTRLSIL.

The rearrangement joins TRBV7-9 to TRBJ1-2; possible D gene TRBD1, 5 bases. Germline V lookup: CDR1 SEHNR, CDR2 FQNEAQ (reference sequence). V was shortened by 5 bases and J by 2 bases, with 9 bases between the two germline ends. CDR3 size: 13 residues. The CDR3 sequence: CASSIQENYGYTF. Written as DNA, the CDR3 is TGTGCCAGCAGCATACAGGAGAACTATGGCTACACCTTC.

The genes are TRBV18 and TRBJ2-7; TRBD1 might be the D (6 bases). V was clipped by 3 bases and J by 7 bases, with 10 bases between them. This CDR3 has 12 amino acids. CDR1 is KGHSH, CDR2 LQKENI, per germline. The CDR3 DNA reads TGTGCCAGCTCACCGCCCACAGGGGAGCAGTACTTC. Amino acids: CASSPPTGEQYF.

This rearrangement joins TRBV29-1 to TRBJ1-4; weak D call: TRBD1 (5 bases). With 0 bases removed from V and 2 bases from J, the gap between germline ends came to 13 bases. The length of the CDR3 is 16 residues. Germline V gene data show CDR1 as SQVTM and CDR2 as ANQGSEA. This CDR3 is CSVEEGTGTTNEKLFF. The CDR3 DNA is TGCAGCGTTGAAGAAGGGACCGGGACCACTAATGAAAAACTGTTTTTT.

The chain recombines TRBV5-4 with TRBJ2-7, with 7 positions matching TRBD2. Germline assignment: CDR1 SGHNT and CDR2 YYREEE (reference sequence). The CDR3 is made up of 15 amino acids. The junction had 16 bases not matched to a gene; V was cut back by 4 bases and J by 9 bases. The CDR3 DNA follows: TGTGCCAGCAGCACCCCTGGCGGGAGTTTTAATGGGCAGTACTTC. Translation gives CASSTPGGSFNGQYF.

The CDR3: CASSLLGGVVLGANVLTF. The CDR3 DNA reads as TGTGCCAGCAGCTTACTGGGGGGTGTGGTGTTAGGGGCCAACGTCCTGACTTTC. The chain carries TRBV7-9 and TRBJ2-6; TRBD2 is a possible D gene (6 bases). CDR1 is SEHNR and CDR2 is FQNEAQ in the germline V gene (reference sequence). CDR3 length: 18 amino acids. V was cut by 2 bases and J by 4 bases, with 18 bases left in between.

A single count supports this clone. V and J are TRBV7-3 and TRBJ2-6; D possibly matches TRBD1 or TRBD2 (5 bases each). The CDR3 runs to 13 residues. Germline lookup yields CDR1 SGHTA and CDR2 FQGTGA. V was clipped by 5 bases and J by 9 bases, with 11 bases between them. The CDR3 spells CASSPGTGNVLTF. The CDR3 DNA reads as TGTGCCAGCAGCCCCGGGACGGGCAACGTCCTGACTTTC. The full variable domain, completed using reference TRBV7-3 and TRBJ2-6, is GAGVSQTPSNKVTEKGKYVELRCDPISGHTALYWYRQSLGQGPEFLIYFQGTGAADDSGLPNDRFFAVRPEGSVSTLKIQRTERGDSAVYLCASSPGTGNVLTFGAGSRLTVL.

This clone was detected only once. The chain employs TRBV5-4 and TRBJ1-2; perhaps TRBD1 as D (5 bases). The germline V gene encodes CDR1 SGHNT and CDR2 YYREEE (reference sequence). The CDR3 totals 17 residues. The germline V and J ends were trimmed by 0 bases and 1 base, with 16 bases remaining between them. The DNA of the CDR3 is TGTGCCAGCAGCTTGGACGCCAGGGAGAGGGGTAACTATGGCTACACCTTC. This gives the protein CASSLDARERGNYGYTF.

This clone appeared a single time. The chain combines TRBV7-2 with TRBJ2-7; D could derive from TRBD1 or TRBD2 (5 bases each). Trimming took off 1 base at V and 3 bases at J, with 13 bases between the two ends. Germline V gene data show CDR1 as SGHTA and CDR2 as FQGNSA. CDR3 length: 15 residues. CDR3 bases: TGTGCCAGCAGCTTAGGGGACCCGAACCTCTACGAGCAGTACTTC. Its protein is CASSLGDPNLYEQYF. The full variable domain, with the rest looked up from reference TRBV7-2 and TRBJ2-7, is GAGVSQSPSNKVTEKGKDVELRCDPISGHTALYWYRQSLGQGLEFLIYFQGNSAPDKSGLPSDRFSAERTGGSVSTLTIQRTQQEDSAVYLCASSLGDPNLYEQYFGPGTRLTVT.

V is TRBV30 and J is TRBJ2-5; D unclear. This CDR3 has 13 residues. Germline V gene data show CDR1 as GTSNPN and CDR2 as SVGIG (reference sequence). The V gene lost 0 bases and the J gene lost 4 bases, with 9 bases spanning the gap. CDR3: CAWSVRRAETQYF. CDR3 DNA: TGTGCCTGGAGTGTACGTCGGGCAGAGACCCAGTACTTC.

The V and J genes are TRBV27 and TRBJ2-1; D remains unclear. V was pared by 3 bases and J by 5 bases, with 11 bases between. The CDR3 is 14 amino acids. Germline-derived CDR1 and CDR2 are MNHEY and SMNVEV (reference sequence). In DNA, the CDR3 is TGTGCCAGCAGTTTTGTCGGCGGAGACAATGAGCAGTTCTTC. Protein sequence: CASSFVGGDNEQFF.

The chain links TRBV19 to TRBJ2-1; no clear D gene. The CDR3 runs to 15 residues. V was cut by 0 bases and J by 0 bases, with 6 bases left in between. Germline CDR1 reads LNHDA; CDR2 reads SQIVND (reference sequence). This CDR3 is CASSIEGSSYNEQFF. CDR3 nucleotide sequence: TGTGCCAGTAGTATAGAGGGCAGCTCCTACAATGAGCAGTTCTTC.

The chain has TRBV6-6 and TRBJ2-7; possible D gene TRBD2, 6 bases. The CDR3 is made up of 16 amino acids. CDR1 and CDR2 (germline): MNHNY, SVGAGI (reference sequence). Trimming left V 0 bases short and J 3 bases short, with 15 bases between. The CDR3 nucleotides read TGTGCCAGCAGTTACTCTCGGTCAGGGACTGGCTACGAGCAGTACTTC. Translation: CASSYSRSGTGYEQYF.

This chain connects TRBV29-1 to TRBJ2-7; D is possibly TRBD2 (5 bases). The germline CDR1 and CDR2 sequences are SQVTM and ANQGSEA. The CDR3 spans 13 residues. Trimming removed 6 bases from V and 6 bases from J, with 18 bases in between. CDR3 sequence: CSVKSLAGPEQYF. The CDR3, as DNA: TGCAGCGTCAAAAGCCTTGCGGGTCCCGAGCAGTACTTC.

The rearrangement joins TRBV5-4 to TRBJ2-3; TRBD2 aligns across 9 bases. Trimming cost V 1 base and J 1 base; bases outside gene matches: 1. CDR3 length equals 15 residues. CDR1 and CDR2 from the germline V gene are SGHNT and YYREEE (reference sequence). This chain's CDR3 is CASSLQRGGTDTQYF. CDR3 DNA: TGTGCCAGCAGCTTGCAGCGGGGGGGCACAGATACGCAGTATTTT.

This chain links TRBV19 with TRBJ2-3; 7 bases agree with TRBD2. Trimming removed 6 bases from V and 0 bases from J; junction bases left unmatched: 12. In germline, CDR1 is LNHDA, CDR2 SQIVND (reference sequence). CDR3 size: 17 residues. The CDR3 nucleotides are TGTGCCAGTAGCACCAGGTGGGCTAGCGGTAGCACAGATACGCAGTATTTT. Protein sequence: CASSTRWASGSTDTQYF.

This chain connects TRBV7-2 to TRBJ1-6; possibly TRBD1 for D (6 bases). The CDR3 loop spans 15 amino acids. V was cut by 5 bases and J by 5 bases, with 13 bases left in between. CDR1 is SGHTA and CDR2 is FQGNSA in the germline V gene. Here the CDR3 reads CASSPQQGNNSPLHF. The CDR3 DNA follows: TGTGCCAGCAGCCCTCAGCAGGGGAATAATTCACCCCTCCACTTT. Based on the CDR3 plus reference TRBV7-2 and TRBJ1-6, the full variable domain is GAGVSQSPSNKVTEKGKDVELRCDPISGHTALYWYRQSLGQGLEFLIYFQGNSAPDKSGLPSDRFSAERTGGSVSTLTIQRTQQEDSAVYLCASSPQQGNNSPLHFGNGTRLTVT.

The CDR3 coding sequence is TGTGCCAGCAGCCTGACAGTTTACGAGCAGTACTTC. Residues: CASSLTVYEQYF. V usage is TRBV7-8 and J usage is TRBJ2-5, with D tentatively TRBD1 (5 bases). The DNA end is a closer match to TRBJ2-7, so the J assignment may be wrong. The length of the CDR3 is 12 residues. CDR1 is SGHVS and CDR2 is FQNEAQ in the germline V gene.

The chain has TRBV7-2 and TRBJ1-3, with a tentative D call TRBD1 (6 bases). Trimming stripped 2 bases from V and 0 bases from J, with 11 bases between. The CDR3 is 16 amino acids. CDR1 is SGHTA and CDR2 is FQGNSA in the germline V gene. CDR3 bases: TGTGCCAGCAGCTTAAGCCAGGGGATCTCTGGAAACACCATATATTTT. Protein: CASSLSQGISGNTIYF.

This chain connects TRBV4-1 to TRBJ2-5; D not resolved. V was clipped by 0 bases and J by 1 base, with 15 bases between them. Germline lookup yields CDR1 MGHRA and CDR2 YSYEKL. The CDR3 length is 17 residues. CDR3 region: CASSQERMQSGQETQYF. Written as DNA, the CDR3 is TGCGCCAGCAGCCAAGAGCGAATGCAGTCAGGCCAAGAGACCCAGTACTTC.

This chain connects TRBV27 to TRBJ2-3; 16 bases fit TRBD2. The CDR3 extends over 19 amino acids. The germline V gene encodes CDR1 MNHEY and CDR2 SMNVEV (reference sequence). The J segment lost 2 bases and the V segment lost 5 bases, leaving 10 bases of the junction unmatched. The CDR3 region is CASSGQGLAGGPLTDTQYF. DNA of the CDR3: TGTGCCAGCAGTGGCCAGGGACTAGCGGGAGGGCCCCTCACAGATACGCAGTATTTT.

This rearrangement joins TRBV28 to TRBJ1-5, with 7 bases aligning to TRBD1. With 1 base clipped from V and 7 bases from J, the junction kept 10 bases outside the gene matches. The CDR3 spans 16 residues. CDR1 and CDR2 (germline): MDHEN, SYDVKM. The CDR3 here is CASSLLETGRKQPQHF. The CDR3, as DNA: TGTGCCAGCAGTTTATTGGAGACAGGGCGGAAACAGCCCCAGCATTTT.